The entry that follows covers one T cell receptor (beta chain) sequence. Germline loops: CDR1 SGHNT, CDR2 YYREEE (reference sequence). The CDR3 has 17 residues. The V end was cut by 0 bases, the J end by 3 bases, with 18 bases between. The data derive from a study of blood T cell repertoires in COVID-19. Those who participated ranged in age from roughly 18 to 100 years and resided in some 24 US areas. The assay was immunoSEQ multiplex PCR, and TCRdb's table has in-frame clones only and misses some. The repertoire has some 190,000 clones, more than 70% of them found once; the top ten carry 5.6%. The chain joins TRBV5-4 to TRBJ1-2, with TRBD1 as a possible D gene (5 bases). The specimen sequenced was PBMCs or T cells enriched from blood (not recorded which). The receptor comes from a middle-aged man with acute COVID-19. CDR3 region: CASSLESRAWVDYGYTF. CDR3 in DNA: TGTGCCAGCAGCTTGGAGAGCAGGGCCTGGGTGGACTATGGCTACACCTTC.